This T cell receptor (beta chain) was sequenced for a study of cytomegalovirus exposure and HLA in healthy donors. The overall study: An early data release held tens of millions of unique TCRs from HLA-typed donors.

This CDR3 is built from 15 residues. Looked up from germline, CDR1 is SGHRS and CDR2 is YFSETQ. With 3 bases clipped from V and 5 bases from J, the junction kept 7 bases outside the gene matches. Primers: 60 Vbeta forward and 13 Jbeta reverse. Sequenced by immunoSEQ multiplex PCR; TCRdb stores in-frame clones only, minus some. The sample shows a few hundred thousand clones, approximately 81% of them seen only once. In its sample, this clone was seen a few times. This sequence was found in a woman aged 60-75 years in good health and CMV-seropositive. Sequencing input: PBMCs. V and J are TRBV5-1 and TRBJ2-5; 10 bases are a match to TRBD1. The CDR3 spells CASSSPTGGGETQYF. The DNA for the CDR3 is TGCGCCAGCAGCTCTCCGACAGGGGGCGGCGAGACCCAGTACTTC.